Sequencing of this T cell receptor (beta chain) was carried out in a study of blood T cell repertoires in COVID-19. Study summary: Material from acute and convalescent COVID-19 was sourced from the United States, Italy and Spain. T cells, B-cell-depleted T cells, or PBMCs provided the cDNA or gDNA that served as material.

In the authors' methods: The assay estimated nucleated cells by amplifying reference gene primers. Only in-frame clones appear in the TCRdb table, and some are missing; sequencing was by immunoSEQ multiplex PCR. V, J and clone size derive from that table, while D and trimming were established from the DNA sequence. The data show some 250,000 clones, over 70% seen once. The CDR3 has 15 residues. The germline V gene has CDR1 SQVTM and CDR2 ANQGSEA. Trimming removed 6 bases from V and 4 bases from J; junction bases left unmatched: 6. This clonotype was sampled from a woman of 80 years or more with acute or convalescent COVID-19. This chain uses TRBV29-1 with TRBJ2-3; 14 nucleotides agree with TRBD2. Source material: peripheral blood. Written as DNA, the CDR3 is TGCAGCGTGCAGACTAGCGGGAGGGCCCCAGATACGCAGTATTTT. Encoded protein: CSVQTSGRAPDTQYF.